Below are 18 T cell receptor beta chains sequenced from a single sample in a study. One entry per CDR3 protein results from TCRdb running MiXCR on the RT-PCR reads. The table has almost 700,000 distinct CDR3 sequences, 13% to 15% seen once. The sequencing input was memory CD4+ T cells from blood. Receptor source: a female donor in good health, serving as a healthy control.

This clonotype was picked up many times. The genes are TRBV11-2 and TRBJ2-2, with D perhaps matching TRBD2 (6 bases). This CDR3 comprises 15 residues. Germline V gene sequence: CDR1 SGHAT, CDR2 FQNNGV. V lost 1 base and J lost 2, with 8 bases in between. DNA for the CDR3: TGTGCCAGCAGCTTAGGGGCGGGAAACACCGGGGAGCTGTTTTTT. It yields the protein CASSLGAGNTGELFF.

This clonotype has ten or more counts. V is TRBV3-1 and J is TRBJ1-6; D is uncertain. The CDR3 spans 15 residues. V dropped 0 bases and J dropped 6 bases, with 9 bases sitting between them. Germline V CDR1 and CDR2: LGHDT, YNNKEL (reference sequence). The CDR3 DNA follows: TGTGCCAGCAGCCAAGAGGCCCAGCCTAATTCACCCCTCCACTTT. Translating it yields CASSQEAQPNSPLHF.

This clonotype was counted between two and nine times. The CDR3, as DNA: TGTGCCAGCAGCGTAGGGGGAACCGAAGAGACCCAGTACTTC. Translation: CASSVGGTEETQYF. The chain carries TRBV9 and TRBJ2-5; D remains ambiguous. The CDR3 sequence is 14 residues long. Germline loops: CDR1 SGDLS, CDR2 YYNGEE. With 0 bases removed from V and 3 bases from J, the gap between germline ends came to 9 bases.

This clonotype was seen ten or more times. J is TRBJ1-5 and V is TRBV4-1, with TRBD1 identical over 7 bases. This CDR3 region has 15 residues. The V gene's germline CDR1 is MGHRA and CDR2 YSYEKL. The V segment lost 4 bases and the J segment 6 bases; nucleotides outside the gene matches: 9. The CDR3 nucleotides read TGCGCCAGCAGCCCCGGGAACAGGGGCGGTCAGCCCCAGCATTTT. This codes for CASSPGNRGGQPQHF.

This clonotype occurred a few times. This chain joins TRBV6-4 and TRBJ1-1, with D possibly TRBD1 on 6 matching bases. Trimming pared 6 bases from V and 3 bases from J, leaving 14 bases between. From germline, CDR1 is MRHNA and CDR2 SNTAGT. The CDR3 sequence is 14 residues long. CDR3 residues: CASRKQGIDTEAFF. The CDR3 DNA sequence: TGTGCCAGCAGAAAACAGGGTATCGACACTGAAGCTTTCTTT.

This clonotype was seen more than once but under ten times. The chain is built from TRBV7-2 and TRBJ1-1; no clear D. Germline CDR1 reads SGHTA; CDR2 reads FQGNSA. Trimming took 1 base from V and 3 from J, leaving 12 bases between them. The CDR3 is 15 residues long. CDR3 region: CASSLVSRLDTEAFF. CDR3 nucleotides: TGTGCCAGCAGCTTAGTTAGTCGGTTGGACACTGAAGCTTTCTTT.

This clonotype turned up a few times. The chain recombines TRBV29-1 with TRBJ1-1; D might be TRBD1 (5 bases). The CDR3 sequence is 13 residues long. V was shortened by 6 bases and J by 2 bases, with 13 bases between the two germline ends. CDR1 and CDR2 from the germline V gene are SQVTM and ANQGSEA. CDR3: CSVAGTLNTEAFF. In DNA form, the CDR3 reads TGCAGCGTAGCCGGGACGTTAAACACTGAAGCTTTCTTT.

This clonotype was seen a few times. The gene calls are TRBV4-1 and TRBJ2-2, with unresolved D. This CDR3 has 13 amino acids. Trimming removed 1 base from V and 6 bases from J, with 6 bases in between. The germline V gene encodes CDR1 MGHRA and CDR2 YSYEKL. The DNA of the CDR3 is TGCGCCAGCAGCCAAGTCCAATCCGGGGAGCTGTTTTTT. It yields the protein CASSQVQSGELFF.

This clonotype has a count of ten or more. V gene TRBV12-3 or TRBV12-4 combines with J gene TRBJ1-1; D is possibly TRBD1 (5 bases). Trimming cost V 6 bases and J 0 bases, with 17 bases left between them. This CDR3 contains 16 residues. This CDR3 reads CASRPGAGFMNTEAFF. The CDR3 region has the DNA TGTGCCAGCAGACCCGGGGCCGGATTCATGAACACTGAAGCTTTCTTT.

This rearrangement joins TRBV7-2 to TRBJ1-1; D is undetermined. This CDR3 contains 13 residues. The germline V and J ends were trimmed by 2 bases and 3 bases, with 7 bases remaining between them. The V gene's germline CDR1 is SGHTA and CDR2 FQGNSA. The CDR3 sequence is CASSLRADTEAFF. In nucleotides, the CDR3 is TGTGCCAGCAGCTTAAGGGCAGACACTGAAGCTTTCTTT.

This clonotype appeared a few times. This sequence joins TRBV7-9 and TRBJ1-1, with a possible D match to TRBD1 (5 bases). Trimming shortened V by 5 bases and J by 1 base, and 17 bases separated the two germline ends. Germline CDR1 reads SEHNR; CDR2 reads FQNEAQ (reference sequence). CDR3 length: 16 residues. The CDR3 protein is CASSQPLQGGNTEAFF. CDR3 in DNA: TGTGCCAGCAGCCAGCCCCTGCAGGGCGGGAACACTGAAGCTTTCTTT.

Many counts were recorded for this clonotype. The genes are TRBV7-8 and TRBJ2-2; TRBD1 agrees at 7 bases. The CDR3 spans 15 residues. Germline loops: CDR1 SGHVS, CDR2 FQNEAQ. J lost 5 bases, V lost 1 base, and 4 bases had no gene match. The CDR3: CASSLGDRETGELFF. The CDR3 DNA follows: TGTGCCAGCAGCTTAGGAGACAGGGAAACCGGGGAGCTGTTTTTT.

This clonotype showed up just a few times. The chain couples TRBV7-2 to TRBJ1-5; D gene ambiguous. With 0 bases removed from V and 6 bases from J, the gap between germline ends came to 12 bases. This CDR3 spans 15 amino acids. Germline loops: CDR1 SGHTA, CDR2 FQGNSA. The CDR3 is CASSLASMLGQPQHF. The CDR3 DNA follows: TGTGCCAGCAGCTTAGCGTCGATGCTAGGTCAGCCCCAGCATTTT.

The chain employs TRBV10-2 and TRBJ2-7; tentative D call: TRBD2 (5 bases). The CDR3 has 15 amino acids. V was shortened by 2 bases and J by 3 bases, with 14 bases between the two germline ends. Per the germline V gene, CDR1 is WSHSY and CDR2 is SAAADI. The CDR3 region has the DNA TGCGCCAGCAGTGAGCCCTGGACTTCCCTCTACGAGCAGTACTTC. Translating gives CASSEPWTSLYEQYF.

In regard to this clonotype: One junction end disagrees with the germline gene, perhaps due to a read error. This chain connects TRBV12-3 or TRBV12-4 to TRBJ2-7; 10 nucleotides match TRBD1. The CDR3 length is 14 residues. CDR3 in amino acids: CASSLGQGTQWSDF. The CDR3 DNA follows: TGTGCCAGCAGCCTGGGACAGGGGACCCAATGGTCGGATTTC.

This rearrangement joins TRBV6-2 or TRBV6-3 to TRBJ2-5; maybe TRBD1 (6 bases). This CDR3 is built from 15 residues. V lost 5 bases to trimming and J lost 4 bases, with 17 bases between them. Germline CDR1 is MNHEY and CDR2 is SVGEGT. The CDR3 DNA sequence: TGTGCCAGCAGTCCCCCTCTGGCAGGGGTAGAGACCCAGTACTTC. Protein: CASSPPLAGVETQYF.

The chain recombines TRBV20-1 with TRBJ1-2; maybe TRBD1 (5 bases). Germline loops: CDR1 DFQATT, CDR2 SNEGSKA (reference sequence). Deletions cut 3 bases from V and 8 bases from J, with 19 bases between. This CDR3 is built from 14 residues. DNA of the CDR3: TGCAGTGCTAGGGTGACCAGTGGGACTGACGGCTACACCTTC. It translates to CSARVTSGTDGYTF.

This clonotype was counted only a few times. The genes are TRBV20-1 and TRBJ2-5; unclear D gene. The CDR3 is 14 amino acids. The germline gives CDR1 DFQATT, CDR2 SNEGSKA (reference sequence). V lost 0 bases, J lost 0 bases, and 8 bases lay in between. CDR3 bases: TGCAGTGCTAGAGAGGCACGGCACCAAGAGACCCAGTACTTC. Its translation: CSAREARHQETQYF.